One sample yielded the 27 T cell receptor beta chains listed below, sequenced in a study of cytomegalovirus exposure and HLA in healthy donors. 60 Vbeta and 13 Jbeta primers were used in PCR. Sequencing was performed with immunoSEQ multiplex PCR; in TCRdb, only in-frame clones are kept and a portion is missing. In the table there are under 200,000 clones, approximately 11% of which are singletons. Sequencing was carried out using PBMCs. These receptor sequences come from a man aged 50 to 60 in good health and CMV-seropositive.

The rearrangement joins TRBV6-5 to TRBJ1-1; 8 nucleotides align to TRBD1. J was trimmed by 3 bases and V by 2 bases; bases with no gene match: 2. The germline CDR1 and CDR2 sequences are MNHEY and SVGAGI. The CDR3 consists of 14 residues. CDR3 protein: CASSYMDRDTEAFF. CDR3 DNA: TGTGCCAGCAGTTACATGGACAGGGACACTGAAGCTTTCTTT.

The CDR3 nucleotides are TGTGCCACCGAGAACAGGGGGGGCACTGAAGCTTTCTTT. It is translated as CATENRGGTEAFF. The chain has TRBV11-3 and TRBJ1-1; 8 bases are shared with TRBD1. V dropped 10 bases and J dropped 4; count of bases not matched to a gene: 8. Germline CDR1 SGHNT, CDR2 YENEEA. The CDR3 consists of 13 residues.

This clone was counted only a few times. This chain links TRBV5-1 with TRBJ2-7; 8 bases are a match to TRBD2. Germline V gene data show CDR1 as SGHRS and CDR2 as YFSETQ. The CDR3 runs 14 residues. V was pared by 2 bases and J by 1 base, with 2 bases of the junction left unmatched. The CDR3 DNA follows: TGCGCCAGCAGCTTCGAGCGGGGGTCCTACGAGCAGTACTTC. This codes for CASSFERGSYEQYF.

This clone was counted a few times. The chain joins TRBV5-1 to TRBJ2-7, with a weak D call TRBD1 (6 bases). The CDR3 loop spans 14 amino acids. V gave up 5 bases and J gave up 0 bases, with 12 bases separating them. Germline assignment: CDR1 SGHRS and CDR2 YFSETQ. The CDR3 nucleotides are TGCGCCAGCAGTTTTACAGGGTCCTCCTACGAGCAGTACTTC. It specifies CASSFTGSSYEQYF. The variable domain in full, with the rest retrieved from reference TRBV5-1 and TRBJ2-7, is KAGVTQTPRYLIKTRGQQVTLSCSPISGHRSVSWYQQTPGQGLQFLFEYFSETQRNKGNFPGRFSGRQFSNSRSEMNVSTLELGDSALYLCASSFTGSSYEQYFGPGTRLTVT.

The chain combines TRBV10-3 with TRBJ2-7, with 13 nucleotides matching TRBD2. The length of the CDR3 is 15 residues. Germline lookup yields CDR1 ENHRY and CDR2 SYGVKD. V lost 5 bases and J lost 0; bases outside the gene matches: 1. DNA of the CDR3: TGTGCCATCAGTAGACTAGCGGGGGGCTCCTACGAGCAGTACTTC. Its translation: CAISRLAGGSYEQYF.

This clone was observed a few times. The chain combines TRBV6-6 with TRBJ2-2; D remains ambiguous. Germline CDR1 reads MNHNY; CDR2 reads SVGAGI (reference sequence). The V gene lost 9 bases and the J gene lost 0 bases, with 11 bases spanning the gap. The CDR3 contains 14 residues. The CDR3 sequence: CASSVIANTGELFF. In DNA form, the CDR3 reads TGTGCCAGTTCGGTCATCGCGAACACCGGGGAGCTGTTTTTT.

This clone was observed a few times. CDR3 protein: CASSEGSREGPQPQHF. The CDR3 DNA reads TGTGCCAGCAGTGAAGGTAGCAGGGAGGGACCCCAGCCCCAGCATTTT. This chain joins TRBV6-1 and TRBJ1-5; D might be TRBD1 (5 bases). The V and J ends lost 1 base and 7 bases respectively, with 17 bases between them. Germline V gene sequence: CDR1 MNHNS, CDR2 SASEGT. This CDR3 is built from 16 residues.

Only a few counts were recorded for this clone. The chain carries TRBV19 and TRBJ2-2; 10 bases are a match to TRBD2. Germline lookup yields CDR1 LNHDA and CDR2 SQIVND (reference sequence). The CDR3 has 17 residues. V gave up 1 base and J gave up 0 bases; unmatched junction bases: 2. In DNA form, the CDR3 reads TGTGCCAGTAGTATAGCAACTAGCGGGGCGAACACCGGGGAGCTGTTTTTT. This sequence encodes CASSIATSGANTGELFF. Full variable domain (missing parts from reference TRBV19 and TRBJ2-2): DGGITQSPKYLFRKEGQNVTLSCEQNLNHDAMYWYRQDPGQGLRLIYYSQIVNDFQKGDIAEGYSVSREKKESFPLTVTSAQKNPTAFYLCASSIATSGANTGELFFGEGSRLTVL.

This clone was seen only a few times. The CDR3 DNA follows: TGCGCCAGCAGCACCCGGCTTCTTACGTCGGGGACCCAGTACTTC. This codes for CASSTRLLTSGTQYF. The chain combines TRBV5-1 with TRBJ2-5; no clear D. V shed 4 bases and J shed 7 bases, with 20 bases lying between them. This CDR3 is built from 15 residues. The germline gives CDR1 SGHRS, CDR2 YFSETQ.

V usage is TRBV5-1 and J usage is TRBJ1-3; no clear D gene. CDR3 length: 14 residues. The germline V and J ends were trimmed by 4 bases and 1 base, with 9 bases remaining between them. CDR1 and CDR2 (germline): SGHRS, YFSETQ. The CDR3 DNA reads as TGCGCCAGCAGCGTTGACAATTCTGGAAACACCATATATTTT. Protein sequence: CASSVDNSGNTIYF.

J is TRBJ1-1 and V is TRBV28; 8 bases fit TRBD1. This CDR3 spans 15 amino acids. V lost 3 bases to trimming and J lost 5 bases; unmatched junction nucleotides: 8. Germline values: CDR1 MDHEN, CDR2 SYDVKM. As DNA, the CDR3 is TGTGCCAGCAGTTTCCCCCGACAGGGGCGGACTGAAGCTTTCTTT. Protein product: CASSFPRQGRTEAFF.

The V and J genes are TRBV18 and TRBJ2-3; 8 bases line up with TRBD2. This CDR3 has 14 residues. Germline CDR1 KGHSH, CDR2 LQKENI. Trimming took 4 bases from V and 5 from J; bases not matched to a gene: 5. The CDR3 DNA follows: TGTGCCAGCTCACGTGGACTAGCAGAAGATACGCAGTATTTT. It codes for CASSRGLAEDTQYF.

The table lists this clone with a count of one. J is TRBJ2-5 and V is TRBV19; TRBD1 matches at 10 bases. The V gene end was trimmed by 4 bases and the J gene end by 4 bases; junction bases not matched to a gene: 6. Per the germline V gene, CDR1 is LNHDA and CDR2 is SQIVND (reference sequence). The CDR3 covers 15 residues. CDR3 nucleotide sequence: TGTGCCAGTAGTACCCCCGGGACAGGGGTAGAGACCCAGTACTTC. This gives the protein CASSTPGTGVETQYF.

This chain joins TRBV11-3 and TRBJ1-4; D is possibly TRBD1 (6 bases). Trimming left V 5 bases short and J 3 bases short, with 13 bases between. The CDR3 has 15 amino acids. Germline loops: CDR1 SGHNT, CDR2 YENEEA. In DNA form, the CDR3 reads TGTGCCAGCAGCCTTAACAGGGTCGCTAATGAAAAACTGTTTTTT. It codes for CASSLNRVANEKLFF. The full variable domain, its missing parts supplied by reference TRBV11-3 and TRBJ1-4, is EAGVVQSPRYKIIEKKQPVAFWCNPISGHNTLYWYLQNLGQGPELLIRYENEEAVDDSQLPKDRFSAERLKGVDSTLKIQPAELGDSAVYLCASSLNRVANEKLFFGSGTQLSVL.

This clone was counted a few times. The rearrangement joins TRBV9 to TRBJ2-5, with D perhaps TRBD2 (6 bases). V was shortened by 7 bases and J by 0 bases, with 16 bases between the two germline ends. This CDR3 comprises 15 residues. Germline V lookup: CDR1 SGDLS, CDR2 YYNGEE. The CDR3 is CASARDSTYQETQYF. CDR3 coding DNA: TGTGCCAGCGCCCGGGACTCTACGTACCAAGAGACCCAGTACTTC.

In its sample, this clone was seen a few times. The J gene is TRBJ2-5, the V gene TRBV5-1; tentative D call: TRBD1 (6 bases). V lost 7 bases to trimming and J lost 5 bases, with 12 bases between them. The CDR3 is made up of 12 amino acids. Looked up from germline, CDR1 is SGHRS and CDR2 is YFSETQ. Here the CDR3 reads CASGGVGETQYF. CDR3 bases: TGCGCCAGCGGGGGCGTGGGGGAGACCCAGTACTTC.

The V gene is TRBV5-1, the J gene TRBJ1-1, with TRBD1 matching over 9 bases. V trimming: 1 base; J trimming: 7 bases; junction bases outside the gene matches: 5. Germline CDR1 SGHRS, CDR2 YFSETQ. The CDR3 has 14 residues. The CDR3 region is CASSLWGQGIEAFF. The CDR3 DNA is TGCGCCAGCAGCTTGTGGGGACAGGGTATTGAAGCTTTCTTT.

This clone has a handful of counts. V usage is TRBV7-3 and J usage is TRBJ1-2; 7 nucleotides align to TRBD1. Germline V gives CDR1 SGHTA, CDR2 FQGTGA. This CDR3 is 14 amino acids long. The J segment lost 5 bases and the V segment lost 4 bases, leaving 7 bases of the junction unmatched. CDR3 nucleotide sequence: TGTGCCAGCAGCTCCAGCCCGACAGGGTATGGCTACACCTTC. Protein product: CASSSSPTGYGYTF.

In its sample, this clone was seen a few times. The V and J genes are TRBV9 and TRBJ2-3, with D maybe TRBD2 (6 bases). Germline loops: CDR1 SGDLS, CDR2 YYNGEE. Trimming pared 3 bases from V and 6 bases from J, leaving 17 bases between. The CDR3 runs 15 residues. CDR3 DNA sequence: TGTGCCAGCAGCGGAAGTTTGAGGCGGGGTGATACGCAGTATTTT. Its protein is CASSGSLRRGDTQYF.

The chain combines TRBV18 with TRBJ1-6; tentatively, D is TRBD1 (5 bases). Trimming took 5 bases from V and 7 from J, leaving 9 bases between them. The CDR3 is 13 residues long. Germline CDR1 reads KGHSH; CDR2 reads LQKENI. CDR3 in DNA: TGTGCCAGCTCATCTCCAGGGAATTCACCCCTCCACTTT. It yields the protein CASSSPGNSPLHF.

The V and J genes are TRBV5-1 and TRBJ2-5; 7 nucleotides line up with TRBD2. The V and J ends lost 4 bases and 4 bases, in that order; junction bases with no gene match: 10. The CDR3 contains 15 residues. Germline CDR1 reads SGHRS; CDR2 reads YFSETQ. The CDR3 region is CASSRGRGEGETQYF. CDR3 bases: TGCGCCAGCAGCCGCGGACGGGGGGAAGGAGAGACCCAGTACTTC.

This clone turned up a few times. This chain connects TRBV7-2 to TRBJ2-5; 8 positions match TRBD1. The CDR3 contains 13 residues. CDR1 and CDR2 from the germline V gene are SGHTA and FQGNSA. The V gene end was trimmed by 5 bases and the J gene end by 2 bases; junction bases not matched to a gene: 1. The CDR3 region is CASSGDRQETQYF. CDR3 bases: TGTGCCAGCAGCGGGGACAGGCAAGAGACCCAGTACTTC.

This clone has just a few counts. The chain recombines TRBV28 with TRBJ1-3; the D gene is possibly TRBD1 (6 bases). The V gene lost 2 bases and the J gene lost 2 bases, with 7 bases spanning the gap. This CDR3 region has 14 residues. Germline lookup yields CDR1 MDHEN and CDR2 SYDVKM. The CDR3 loop reads CASSLGGTGNTIYF. The CDR3 nucleotides read TGTGCCAGCAGTTTAGGGGGCACTGGAAACACCATATATTTT.

This chain joins TRBV18 and TRBJ1-1; D gene uncertain. CDR3 length equals 15 residues. Germline assignment: CDR1 KGHSH and CDR2 LQKENI. Trimming stripped 0 bases from V and 1 base from J, with 9 bases between. The CDR3 region has the DNA TGTGCCAGCTCACCACCGAGGGCGGGGAACACTGAAGCTTTCTTT. Translated: CASSPPRAGNTEAFF.

This chain uses TRBV28 with TRBJ1-2; D possibly corresponds to TRBD1 (6 bases). The CDR3 extends over 14 amino acids. CDR1 and CDR2 from the germline V gene are MDHEN and SYDVKM. With 3 bases removed from V and 3 bases from J, the gap between germline ends came to 11 bases. As DNA, the CDR3 is TGTGCCAGCAGTTTGCCCGGGACATACTATGGCTACACCTTC. This translates into CASSLPGTYYGYTF.

The chain combines TRBV7-2 with TRBJ2-5; 8 bases are shared with TRBD2. Germline assignment: CDR1 SGHTA and CDR2 FQGNSA. Trimming at V came to 5 bases and at J to 5 bases, leaving 10 bases not matched to a gene. There are 15 residues in the CDR3. The CDR3 DNA sequence: TGTGCCAGCAGCCCCCGGTTAGTAGCGGGGGAGACCCAGTACTTC. Translated, it gives CASSPRLVAGETQYF.

This clone was detected only a few times. V usage is TRBV15 and J usage is TRBJ1-4, with 7 bases identical to TRBD1. This CDR3 region has 16 residues. With 2 bases clipped from V and 5 bases from J, the junction kept 8 bases outside the gene matches. Germline-derived CDR1 and CDR2 are LNHNV and YYDKDF (reference sequence). The CDR3 DNA reads as TGTGCCACCAGCAGACTTACGGGACAGTTGAATGAAAAACTGTTTTTT. Amino acid sequence: CATSRLTGQLNEKLFF.